This entry lists 21 T cell receptor beta chains sequenced from one sample in a study of blood T cell repertoires in COVID-19. Repertoires were generated with immunoSEQ multiplex PCR, while TCRdb's copy carries only in-frame clones and drops some. The sample carries 75,000 to 90,000 clones, 80% recorded once. The sequencing input was peripheral blood. Every receptor here comes from a woman in her thirties or forties with active or convalescent COVID-19.

There are a few counts of this clone. The genes are TRBV19 and TRBJ1-3; D is unresolved. V was trimmed by 3 bases and J by 4 bases, leaving 10 bases between them. The CDR3 is 14 residues long. The V gene's germline CDR1 is LNHDA and CDR2 SQIVND (reference sequence). This CDR3 reads CASSMGGGGNTIYF. CDR3 in DNA: TGTGCCAGTAGTATGGGCGGCGGGGGAAACACCATATATTTT.

V gene TRBV28 combines with J gene TRBJ2-7; no reliable D call. Germline V CDR1 and CDR2: MDHEN, SYDVKM. This CDR3 spans 12 amino acids. Trimming removed 1 base at V and 4 bases at J, with 5 bases between. CDR3 DNA: TGTGCCAGCAGTTTATTGACTTACGAGCAGTACTTC. Translation gives CASSLLTYEQYF.

This rearrangement joins TRBV4-2 to TRBJ2-5; TRBD2 matches 12 bases. The V gene end was trimmed by 0 bases and the J gene end by 5 bases; junction bases not matched to a gene: 7. Per germline, CDR1 LGHNA and CDR2 YNFKEQ. The CDR3 runs 17 residues. CDR3 residues: CASSQDPMTSGSETQYF. CDR3 in DNA: TGTGCCAGCAGCCAAGATCCAATGACTAGCGGGAGTGAGACCCAGTACTTC.

This clone was detected once. The chain has TRBV12-3 or TRBV12-4 and TRBJ2-5, with D possibly matching TRBD1 (6 bases). The V gene lost 6 bases and the J gene lost 3 bases, with 11 bases spanning the gap. The CDR3 is 13 residues long. The CDR3 nucleotides read TGTGCCAGCAGCCGGGGACACGAAGAGACCCAGTACTTC. It specifies CASSRGHEETQYF.

The chain carries TRBV6-5 and TRBJ1-1, with no clear D. Trimming took 6 bases from V and 3 from J, leaving 8 bases between them. Germline lookup yields CDR1 MNHEY and CDR2 SVGAGI. The CDR3 runs to 12 residues. CDR3 amino acids: CASRAMHTEAFF. The DNA of the CDR3 is TGTGCCAGCAGAGCAATGCACACTGAAGCTTTCTTT.

The gene calls are TRBV24-1 and TRBJ2-5; 9 nucleotides align to TRBD1. The germline CDR1 and CDR2 sequences are KGHDR and SFDVKD. The length of the CDR3 is 14 residues. With V trimmed by 3 bases and J by 6 bases, 4 bases remained unmatched. The CDR3 loop is CATSDTGQGKTQYF. The CDR3 DNA sequence: TGTGCCACCAGTGATACCGGACAGGGGAAGACCCAGTACTTC.

J is TRBJ2-1 and V is TRBV12-3 or TRBV12-4; 10 nucleotides line up with TRBD2. The CDR3 loop spans 13 amino acids. Trimming cost V 10 bases and J 9 bases; bases outside gene matches: 9. The CDR3 sequence: CATTGAGGVEQFF. The CDR3 coding sequence is TGTGCCACCACGGGAGCGGGAGGGGTTGAGCAGTTCTTC.

There are many counts of this clone. The chain is built from TRBV7-3 and TRBJ2-2; the D gene is possibly TRBD1 (5 bases). This CDR3 contains 13 residues. V shed 2 bases and J shed 8 bases, with 9 bases lying between them. The germline V gene has CDR1 SGHTA and CDR2 FQGTGA. CDR3 residues: CASSLAQGGELFF. Here the CDR3 DNA reads TGTGCCAGCAGCTTAGCTCAGGGAGGGGAGCTGTTTTTT.

The rearrangement links TRBV5-6 to TRBJ2-3; 9 nucleotides match TRBD1. Germline CDR1 is SGHDT and CDR2 is YYEEEE. The CDR3 consists of 16 residues. V lost 1 base and J lost 4; bases outside the gene matches: 7. This CDR3 reads CASSLPDRGVADTQYF. The CDR3 DNA follows: TGTGCCAGCAGCTTGCCCGACAGGGGGGTGGCAGATACGCAGTATTTT.

The sample holds one count of this clone. DNA for the CDR3: TGCAGCGTTGCCCCTCCCCACAGGGTCGGTGGCTACACCTTC. This encodes CSVAPPHRVGGYTF. The chain combines TRBV29-1 with TRBJ1-2; D may be TRBD1 (6 bases). V shed 4 bases and J shed 7 bases, with 19 bases lying between them. From germline, CDR1 is SQVTM and CDR2 ANQGSEA. CDR3 length: 14 amino acids.

The chain has TRBV18 and TRBJ1-2; possible D gene TRBD1, 6 bases. The germline CDR1 and CDR2 sequences are KGHSH and LQKENI. Deletions cut 2 bases from V and 0 bases from J, with 7 bases between. The CDR3 spans 14 residues. CDR3 region: CASSPGQPNYGYTF. The CDR3 region has the DNA TGTGCCAGCTCACCAGGACAGCCTAACTATGGCTACACCTTC.

The chain joins TRBV7-9 to TRBJ1-4; no firm D call. Germline V lookup: CDR1 SEHNR, CDR2 FQNEAQ (reference sequence). V was cut by 4 bases and J by 7 bases, with 16 bases left in between. There are 15 residues in the CDR3. CDR3 protein: CASSYGIMVGEKLFF. CDR3 bases: TGTGCCAGCAGCTACGGGATCATGGTTGGTGAAAAACTGTTTTTT.

The chain carries TRBV7-6 and TRBJ1-1; no reliable D call. Deletions cut 2 bases from V and 11 bases from J, with 15 bases between. This CDR3 region has 13 residues. Germline V lookup: CDR1 SGHVS, CDR2 FNYEAQ. The CDR3 spells CASSLSYSSEAFF. In DNA, the CDR3 is TGTGCCAGCAGCTTATCCTACTCGTCGGAGGCTTTCTTT.

V is TRBV28 and J is TRBJ2-7, with TRBD2 as a possible D gene (6 bases). In germline, CDR1 is MDHEN, CDR2 SYDVKM. V was cut by 2 bases and J by 0 bases, with 8 bases left in between. The CDR3 consists of 14 residues. The CDR3 sequence is CASSLGGGSYEQYF. Written as DNA, the CDR3 is TGTGCCAGCAGTTTAGGGGGAGGCTCCTACGAGCAGTACTTC.

This chain connects TRBV6-2 or TRBV6-3 to TRBJ2-3; 11 bases align to TRBD2. Germline CDR1 MNHEY, CDR2 SVGEGT. The CDR3 is 19 residues long. The J segment lost 6 bases and the V segment lost 2 bases, leaving 16 bases of the junction unmatched. In nucleotides, the CDR3 is TGTGCCAGCAGTTACAAGGCTAGCGGGGGGCCACAACAGGCCGATACGCAGTATTTT. It is translated as CASSYKASGGPQQADTQYF.

V gene TRBV2 combines with J gene TRBJ2-1, with 9 bases fitting TRBD1. CDR3 length: 12 amino acids. Per germline, CDR1 SNHLY and CDR2 FYNNEI. J was trimmed by 6 bases and V by 6 bases; bases with no gene match: 0. The CDR3 sequence is CASRGQGNEQFF. DNA of the CDR3: TGTGCCAGCAGGGGACAGGGCAATGAGCAGTTCTTC.

This rearrangement joins TRBV27 to TRBJ2-1; TRBD2 matches 11 bases. The CDR3 totals 15 residues. Germline values: CDR1 MNHEY, CDR2 SMNVEV (reference sequence). V shed 6 bases, J shed 8 bases, and the junction held 9 bases outside the gene matches. CDR3 amino acids: CASRGTSGVFYEQFF. CDR3 coding DNA: TGTGCCAGCAGGGGGACTAGCGGTGTCTTCTATGAGCAGTTCTTC.

This clone showed up just a few times. The V gene is TRBV14, the J gene TRBJ1-1; 8 bases map to TRBD1. V lost 4 bases, J lost 9 bases, and 7 bases stayed unmatched. The germline gives CDR1 SGHDN, CDR2 FVKESK. This CDR3 region has 13 residues. For the CDR3, the DNA is TGTGCCAGCAGCCCTCGGACAGGGAATAAAGCTTTCTTT. Its protein product is CASSPRTGNKAFF.

This clone was seen only a few times. J is TRBJ2-7 and V is TRBV11-2, with TRBD1 matching over 8 bases. The germline gives CDR1 SGHAT, CDR2 FQNNGV. V shed 6 bases and J 2 bases; nucleotides not matched to a gene: 6. The CDR3 has 14 amino acids. The CDR3 spells CASSPTGATYEQYF. As DNA, the CDR3 is TGTGCCAGCAGTCCGACAGGGGCTACCTACGAGCAGTACTTC.

This clone was seen a single time. The J gene is TRBJ2-7, the V gene TRBV18; tentative D call: TRBD1 (6 bases). This CDR3 has 14 residues. The germline gives CDR1 KGHSH, CDR2 LQKENI. V lost 2 bases to trimming and J lost 2 bases, with 10 bases between them. The CDR3 DNA follows: TGTGCCAGCTCACCAAGCCGGGACACCTACGAGCAGTACTTC. It translates to CASSPSRDTYEQYF. The complete variable domain, with remaining parts taken from reference TRBV18 and TRBJ2-7, reads NAGVMQNPRHLVRRRGQEARLRCSPMKGHSHVYWYRQLPEEGLKFMVYLQKENIIDESGMPKERFSAEFPKEGPSILRIQQVVRGDSAAYFCASSPSRDTYEQYFGPGTRLTVT.

Comments on this clone: This same CDR3 is encoded by further DNA sequences in the sample. This CDR3 is CASSQEGLARSYNEQFF. In DNA, the CDR3 is TGCGCCAGCAGCCAAGAGGGACTAGCGCGATCCTACAATGAGCAGTTCTTC. V gene TRBV4-3 combines with J gene TRBJ2-1; 10 bases match TRBD2. With 0 bases clipped from V and 1 base from J, the junction kept 3 bases outside the gene matches. The CDR3 has 17 amino acids. Germline CDR1 is LGHNA and CDR2 is YSLEER.